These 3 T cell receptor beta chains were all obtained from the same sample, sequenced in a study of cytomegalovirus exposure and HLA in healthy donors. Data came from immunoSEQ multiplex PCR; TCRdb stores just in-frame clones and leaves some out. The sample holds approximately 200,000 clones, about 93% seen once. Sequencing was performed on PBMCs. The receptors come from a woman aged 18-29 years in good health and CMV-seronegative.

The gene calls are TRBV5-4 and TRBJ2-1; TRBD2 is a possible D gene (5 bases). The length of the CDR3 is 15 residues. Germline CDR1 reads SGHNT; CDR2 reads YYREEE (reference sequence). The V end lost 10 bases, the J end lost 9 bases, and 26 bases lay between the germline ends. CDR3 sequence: CASTTPTKPNGEQFF. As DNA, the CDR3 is TGTGCCTCCACCACCCCGACTAAGCCGAACGGTGAGCAGTTCTTC.

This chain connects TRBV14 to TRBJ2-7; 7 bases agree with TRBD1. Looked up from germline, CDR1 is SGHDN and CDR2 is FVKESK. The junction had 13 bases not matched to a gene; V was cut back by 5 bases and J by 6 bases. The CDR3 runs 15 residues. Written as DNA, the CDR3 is TGTGCCAGCAGCTCGACGACAGGGAAGTCTTTCGAGCAGTACTTC. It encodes CASSSTTGKSFEQYF.

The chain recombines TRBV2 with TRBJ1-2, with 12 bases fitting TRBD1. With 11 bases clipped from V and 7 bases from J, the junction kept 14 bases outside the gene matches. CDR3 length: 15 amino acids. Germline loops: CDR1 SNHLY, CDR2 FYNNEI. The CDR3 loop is CAGGTGTGGAFGYTF. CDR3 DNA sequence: TGTGCCGGGGGGACCGGGACAGGGGGCGCGTTTGGCTACACCTTC.